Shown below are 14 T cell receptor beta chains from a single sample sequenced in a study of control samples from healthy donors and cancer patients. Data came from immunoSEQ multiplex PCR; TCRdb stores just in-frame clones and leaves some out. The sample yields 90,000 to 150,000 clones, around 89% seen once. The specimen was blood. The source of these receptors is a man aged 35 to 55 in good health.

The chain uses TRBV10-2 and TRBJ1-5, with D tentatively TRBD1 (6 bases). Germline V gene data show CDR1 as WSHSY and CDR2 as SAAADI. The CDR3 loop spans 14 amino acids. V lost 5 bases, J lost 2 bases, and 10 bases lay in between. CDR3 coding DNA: TGCGCCAGCAGTTTTACAGGGCGCAATCAGCCCCAGCATTTT. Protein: CASSFTGRNQPQHF.

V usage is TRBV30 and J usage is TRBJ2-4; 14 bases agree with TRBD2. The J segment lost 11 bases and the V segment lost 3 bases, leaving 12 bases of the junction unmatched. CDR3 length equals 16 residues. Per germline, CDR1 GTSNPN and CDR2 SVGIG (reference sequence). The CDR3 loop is CAWRAPGLAGVLVQYF. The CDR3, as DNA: TGTGCCTGGAGGGCCCCGGGACTAGCGGGGGTCCTGGTTCAGTACTTC.

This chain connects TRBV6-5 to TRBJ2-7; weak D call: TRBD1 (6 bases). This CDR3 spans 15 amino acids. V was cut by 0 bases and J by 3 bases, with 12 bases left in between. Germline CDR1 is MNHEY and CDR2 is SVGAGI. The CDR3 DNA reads TGTGCCAGCAGTTACTCGGCAGGGGCAAACTACGAGCAGTACTTC. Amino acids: CASSYSAGANYEQYF.

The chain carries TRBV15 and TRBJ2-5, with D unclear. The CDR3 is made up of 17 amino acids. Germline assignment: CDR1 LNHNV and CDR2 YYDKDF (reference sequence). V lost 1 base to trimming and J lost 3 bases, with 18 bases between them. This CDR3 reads CATSRGKGAAREETQYF. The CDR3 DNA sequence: TGTGCCACCAGCAGAGGAAAGGGTGCTGCCCGAGAAGAGACCCAGTACTTC.

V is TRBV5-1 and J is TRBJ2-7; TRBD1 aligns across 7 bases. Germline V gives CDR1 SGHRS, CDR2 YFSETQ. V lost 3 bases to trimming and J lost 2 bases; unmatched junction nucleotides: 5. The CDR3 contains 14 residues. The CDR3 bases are TGCGCCAGCAGCTCGACAGGGACCGCCTACGAGCAGTACTTC. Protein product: CASSSTGTAYEQYF.

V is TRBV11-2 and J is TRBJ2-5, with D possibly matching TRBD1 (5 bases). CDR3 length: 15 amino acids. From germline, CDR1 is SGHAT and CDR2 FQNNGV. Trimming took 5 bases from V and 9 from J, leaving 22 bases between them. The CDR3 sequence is CASSPPGELKGSQYF. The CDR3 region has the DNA TGTGCCAGCAGCCCCCCCGGCGAGCTCAAGGGGTCCCAGTACTTC.

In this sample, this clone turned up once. The CDR3 protein is CASSLQGFDTEAFF. For the CDR3, the DNA is TGTGCCAGCAGCTTGCAGGGTTTCGACACTGAAGCTTTCTTT. The rearrangement links TRBV7-9 to TRBJ1-1, with a tentative D call TRBD1 (5 bases). CDR1 and CDR2 from the germline V gene are SEHNR and FQNEAQ (reference sequence). V lost 3 bases and J lost 3, with 11 bases in between. The CDR3 totals 14 residues. Filled out from reference TRBV7-9 and TRBJ1-1, the complete variable domain reads DTGVSQNPRHKITKRGQNVTFRCDPISEHNRLYWYRQTLGQGPEFLTYFQNEAQLEKSRLLSDRFSAERPKGSFSTLEIQRTEQGDSAMYLCASSLQGFDTEAFFGQGTRLTVV.

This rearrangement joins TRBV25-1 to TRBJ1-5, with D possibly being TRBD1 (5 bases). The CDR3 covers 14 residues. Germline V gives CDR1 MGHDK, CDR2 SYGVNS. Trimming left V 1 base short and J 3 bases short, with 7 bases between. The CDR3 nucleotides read TGTGCCAGCAGTGAATCAGGGACCAATCAGCCCCAGCATTTT. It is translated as CASSESGTNQPQHF.

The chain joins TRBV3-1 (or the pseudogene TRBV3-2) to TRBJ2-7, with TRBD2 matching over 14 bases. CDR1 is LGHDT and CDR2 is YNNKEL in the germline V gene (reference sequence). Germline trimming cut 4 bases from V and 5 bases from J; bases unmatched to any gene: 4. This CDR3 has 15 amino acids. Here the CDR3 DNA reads TGTGCCAGCAGCCCGACTAGCGGGGGGGCCCACGAGCAGTACTTC. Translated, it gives CASSPTSGGAHEQYF.

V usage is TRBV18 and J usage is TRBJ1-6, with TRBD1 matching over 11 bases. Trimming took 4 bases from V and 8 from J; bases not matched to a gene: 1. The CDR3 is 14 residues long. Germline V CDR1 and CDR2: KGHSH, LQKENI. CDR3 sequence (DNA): TGTGCCAGCTCACAGGGACAGGGGGATTCACCCCTCCACTTT. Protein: CASSQGQGDSPLHF.

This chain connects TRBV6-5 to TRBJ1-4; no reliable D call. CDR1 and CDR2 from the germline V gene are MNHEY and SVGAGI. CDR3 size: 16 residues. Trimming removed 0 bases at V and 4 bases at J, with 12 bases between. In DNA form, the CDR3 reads TGTGCCAGCAGTTACTCGATTAGTATGGTTAATGAAAAACTGTTTTTT. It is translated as CASSYSISMVNEKLFF.

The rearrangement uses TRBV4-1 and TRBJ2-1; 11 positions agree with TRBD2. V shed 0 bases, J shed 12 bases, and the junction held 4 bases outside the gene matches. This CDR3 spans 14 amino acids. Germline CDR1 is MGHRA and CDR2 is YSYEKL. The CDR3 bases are TGCGCCAGCAGCCAAGATTGGGGACTAGCGGCGCAGTTCTTC. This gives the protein CASSQDWGLAAQFF.

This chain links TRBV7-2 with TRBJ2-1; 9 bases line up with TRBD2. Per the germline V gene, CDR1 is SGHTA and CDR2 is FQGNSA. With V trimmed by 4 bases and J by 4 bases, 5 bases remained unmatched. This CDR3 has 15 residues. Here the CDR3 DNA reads TGTGCCAGCAGCTATACTAGCGGGCATTACAATGAGCAGTTCTTC. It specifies CASSYTSGHYNEQFF.

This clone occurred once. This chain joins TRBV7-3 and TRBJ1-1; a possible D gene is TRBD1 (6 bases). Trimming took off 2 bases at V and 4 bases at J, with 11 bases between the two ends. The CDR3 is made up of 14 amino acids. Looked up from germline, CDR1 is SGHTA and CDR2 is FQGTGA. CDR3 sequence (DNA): TGTGCCAGCAGCTTATCGGGGGGCGTCACTGAAGCTTTCTTT. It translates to CASSLSGGVTEAFF.